The rows below give T cell receptor beta chains drawn from one sample of a study of identifying expanded T cells in peripheral blood. The method was immunoSEQ multiplex PCR; TCRdb's version includes in-frame clones alone and lacks a portion of them. The data contain roughly 130,000 clones, less than 90% of them singletons. The sample was blood. Source of these receptors: a person aged 18 to 75 in good health. The conserved cysteine and the conserved F or W are not part of the CDR3 here. A D gene is named only where the DNA matches it firmly.

v_call	j_call	d_call	cdr3_aa
TRBV6-6	TRBJ2-7	TRBD1	ASSVQGYEQY
TRBV7-9	TRBJ1-1	TRBD1	ASSEQGGGTEAF
TRBV19	TRBJ1-1	NA	ASSIGQINTEAF
TRBV28	TRBJ2-5	TRBD1	ASSFGGTGGETQY
TRBV7-3	TRBJ2-1	TRBD2	ASSSGTRYNEQF
TRBV6-1	TRBJ2-3	NA	ASSDLADTQY
TRBV29-1	TRBJ1-2	TRBD1	SVVGQGSNYGYT
TRBV7-8	TRBJ2-3	NA	ASSSSDTQY
TRBV12-5	TRBJ1-2	NA	ASGLSPYGYT
TRBV6-1	TRBJ2-7	NA	ASSEADEQY
TRBV7-9	TRBJ1-2	NA	ASLESGTISDGYT
TRBV25-1	TRBJ2-7	TRBD1	ASSGGTGRNEQY
TRBV4-1	TRBJ1-5	NA	ASSPAATGRQPQH
TRBV6-1	TRBJ2-3	NA	ASSEASLGTDTQY
TRBV5-1	TRBJ2-7	NA	ASSLGREAEQY
TRBV4-3	TRBJ2-3	NA	ASSSTGTDTQY
TRBV5-3	TRBJ1-4	NA	ARGQNATNEKLF
TRBV4-3	TRBJ1-4	TRBD1	ASSPDREKLF
TRBV11-2	TRBJ1-2	NA	ASSQLEDGYT
TRBV4-1	TRBJ2-3	NA	ASSQVPADTQY
TRBV6-1	TRBJ2-7	NA	ASSDVLSYEQY
TRBV5-1	TRBJ2-1	NA	ASSLGPSSRVNEQF
TRBV9	TRBJ2-3	NA	ASSVAGSGDTQY
TRBV5-1	TRBJ2-3	NA	ASSTDRFTDTQY
TRBV2	TRBJ2-5	TRBD1	ASVRDREGETQY
TRBV6-6	TRBJ1-2	TRBD1	ASSFSGTGTGYT
TRBV10-3	TRBJ2-2	TRBD2	ATGTRDTGELF
TRBV6-1	TRBJ1-2	NA	ASSEVTGYYGYT
TRBV11-2	TRBJ1-4	TRBD1	ASSFRGDRANEKLF
TRBV11-2	TRBJ2-1	TRBD2	ASRDIRTSNYNEQF
TRBV7-2	TRBJ2-3	TRBD1	ASSLVGGEGTDTQY
TRBV5-8	TRBJ1-2	NA	ASSLLRQRYGYT
TRBV14	TRBJ1-1	NA	ASSHGPGTEAF
TRBV6-5	TRBJ2-7	TRBD2	ASSGELAGGYEQY
TRBV13	TRBJ2-7	NA	ASSLGWGALYEQY
TRBV14	TRBJ2-1	NA	ASSQALGSWHNEQF
TRBV19	TRBJ1-5	NA	ASSIQGFGQPQH
TRBV11-3	TRBJ2-1	NA	ASSQNSYNEQF
TRBV7-7	TRBJ2-3	NA	ASSPMGGTDTQY
TRBV6-5	TRBJ1-6	NA	ASSYAPLNNSPLH
TRBV7-8	TRBJ1-2	NA	ASSLDYRYGYT
TRBV7-2	TRBJ2-4	TRBD2	ASSPRDYLAKNIQY
TRBV29-1	TRBJ2-7	NA	SVAWVGTYEQY